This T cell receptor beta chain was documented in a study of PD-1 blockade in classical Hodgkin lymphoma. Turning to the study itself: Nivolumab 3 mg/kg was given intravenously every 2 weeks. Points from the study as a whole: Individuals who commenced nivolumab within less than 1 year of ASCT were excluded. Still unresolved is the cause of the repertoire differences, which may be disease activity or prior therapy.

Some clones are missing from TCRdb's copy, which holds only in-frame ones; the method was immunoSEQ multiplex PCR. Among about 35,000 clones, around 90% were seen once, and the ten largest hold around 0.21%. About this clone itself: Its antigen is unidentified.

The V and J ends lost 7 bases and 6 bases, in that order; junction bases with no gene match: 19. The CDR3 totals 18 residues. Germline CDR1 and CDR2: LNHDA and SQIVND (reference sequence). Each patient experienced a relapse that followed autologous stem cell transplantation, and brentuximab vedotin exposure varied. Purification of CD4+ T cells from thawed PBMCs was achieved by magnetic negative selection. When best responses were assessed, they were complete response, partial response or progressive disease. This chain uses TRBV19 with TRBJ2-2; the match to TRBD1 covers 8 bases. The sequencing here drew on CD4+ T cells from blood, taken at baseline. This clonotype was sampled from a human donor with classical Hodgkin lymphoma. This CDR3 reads CASTNRGRGQGNAGELFF. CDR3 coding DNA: TGTGCCAGTACTAATCGGGGCAGGGGGCAAGGAAATGCCGGGGAGCTGTTTTTT.